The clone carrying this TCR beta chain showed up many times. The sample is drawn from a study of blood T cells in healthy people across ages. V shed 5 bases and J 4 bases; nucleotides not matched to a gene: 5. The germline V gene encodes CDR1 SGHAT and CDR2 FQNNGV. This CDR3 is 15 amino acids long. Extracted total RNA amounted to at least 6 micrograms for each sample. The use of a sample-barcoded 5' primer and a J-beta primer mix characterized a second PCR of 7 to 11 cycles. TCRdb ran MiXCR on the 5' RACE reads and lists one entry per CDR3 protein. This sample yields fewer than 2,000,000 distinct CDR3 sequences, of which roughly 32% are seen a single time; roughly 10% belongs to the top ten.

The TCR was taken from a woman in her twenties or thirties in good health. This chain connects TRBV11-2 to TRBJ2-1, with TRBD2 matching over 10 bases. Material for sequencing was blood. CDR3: CASSLLAGNYNEQFF. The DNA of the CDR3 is TGTGCCAGCAGCCTACTAGCGGGAAATTACAATGAGCAGTTCTTC.